This TCR beta chain is from a study of cytomegalovirus exposure and HLA in healthy donors. Use of 60 Vbeta and 13 Jbeta primers characterized the PCR. Data came from immunoSEQ multiplex PCR; TCRdb stores just in-frame clones and leaves some out. The sample yields some 200,000 clones, approximately 84% seen once. Germline trimming cut 6 bases from V and 9 bases from J; bases unmatched to any gene: 7. The CDR3 sequence is 11 residues long. The germline CDR1 and CDR2 sequences are SQVTM and ANQGSEA. The sequence derives from a woman between 40 and 50 years old in good health and CMV-seronegative. The chain employs TRBV29-1 and TRBJ2-5, with 7 bases identical to TRBD1. The sequencing sample was made of PBMCs. CDR3 coding DNA: TGCAGCGTGATGACAGGGCTGTCCCAGTACTTC. Translated, it gives CSVMTGLSQYF.